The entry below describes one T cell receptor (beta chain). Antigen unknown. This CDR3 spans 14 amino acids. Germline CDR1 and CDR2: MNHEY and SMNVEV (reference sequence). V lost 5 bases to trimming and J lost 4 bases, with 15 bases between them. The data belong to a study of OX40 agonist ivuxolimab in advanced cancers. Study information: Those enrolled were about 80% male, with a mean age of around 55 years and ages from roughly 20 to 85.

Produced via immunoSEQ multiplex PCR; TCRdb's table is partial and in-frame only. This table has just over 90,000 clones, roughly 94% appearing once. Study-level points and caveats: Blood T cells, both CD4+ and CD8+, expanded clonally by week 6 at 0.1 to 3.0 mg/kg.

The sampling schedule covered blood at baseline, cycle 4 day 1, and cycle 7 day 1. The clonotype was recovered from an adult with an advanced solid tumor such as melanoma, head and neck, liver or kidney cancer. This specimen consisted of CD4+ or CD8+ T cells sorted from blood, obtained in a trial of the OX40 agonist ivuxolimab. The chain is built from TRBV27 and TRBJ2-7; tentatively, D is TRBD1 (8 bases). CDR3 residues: CASSDRGGAYEQYF. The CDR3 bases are TGTGCCAGCAGTGACAGGGGAGGGGCGTACGAGCAGTACTTC.